Ten or more counts support the clone carrying this TCR beta chain. Its antigen remains unknown. The data were taken from a study of T cells after posttransplantation cyclophosphamide. Study-wide points: Recipient CMV seropositivity and CMV reactivation strongly tracked TRB clonality. Later post-transplant blood repertoires were often dominated by donor CD8+ memory clones. Skin or GI-infiltrating T cells shared few TRB sequences with blood.

The CDR3 spans 12 residues. With 7 bases removed from V and 6 bases from J, the gap between germline ends came to 10 bases. CDR1 PRHDT and CDR2 FYEKMQ come from the germline V gene (reference sequence). Only in-frame clones appear in the TCRdb table, and some are missing; sequencing was by immunoSEQ multiplex PCR. The sample includes more than 30,000 clones, none of them occurring once. The sequenced sample consisted of PBMCs. This clonotype was obtained from a girl aged 5-17 years in good health, CMV-negative, and a related stem cell transplant donor. The chain uses TRBV13 and TRBJ2-1; maybe TRBD2 (6 bases). The DNA of the CDR3 is TGTGCCAGCACGACTAGGGTCAATGAGCAGTTCTTC. It specifies CASTTRVNEQFF.